The rows below give T cell receptor beta chains drawn from one sample of a study of CD8+ T cells in alopecia areata. TCRdb's copy holds only in-frame clones and misses some; the assay was immunoSEQ multiplex PCR. This repertoire shows roughly 200,000 clones, around 63% found once; its top ten account for 1.5% to 2%. The input for sequencing was CD4+ T cells sorted from blood, taken at week 0. The origin of the receptors is a human donor with alopecia areata. The CDR3 runs from the conserved cysteine through the conserved F or W. The D gene is left open where the match is weak. Not every row has a clone size; where given, it reads once, few, many or a size class.

TRBJ1-2	NA	TRBV2	NA	TGTGCCAGCAGCGCAGGGATTACTAACTATGGCTACACCTTC	CASSAGITNYGYTF
TRBJ2-1	NA	TRBV2	NA	TGTGCCAGCAGTGGACGTACGAGCTCCTACAATGAGCAGTTCTTC	CASSGRTSSYNEQFF
TRBJ1-2	NA	TRBV29-1	TRBD1	TGCAGCGCCCTGGACAGGGTTAACTATGGCTACACCTTC	CSALDRVNYGYTF
TRBJ2-7	NA	TRBV6-1	NA	TGTGCCAGCAGTGAAGCCAACTACGAGCAGTACTTC	CASSEANYEQYF
TRBJ1-5	many	TRBV19	NA	TGTGCCAGTACCATAGGCAATCAGCCCCAGCATTTT	CASTIGNQPQHF
TRBJ1-2	NA	TRBV4-3	TRBD1	TGCGCCAGCAGCCAGGGCTCAACAGGGGGCAGCTATGGCTACACCTTC	CASSQGSTGGSYGYTF
TRBJ2-1	NA	TRBV4-3	TRBD2	TGCGCCAGCAGCCAAGAGACAGCGGGGGGTTTCAATGAGCAGTTCTTC	CASSQETAGGFNEQFF
TRBJ2-1	once	TRBV30	NA	TGTGCCTGGAGTGCCCAGCACGTGGGCTATGAGCAGTTCTTC	CAWSAQHVGYEQFF
TRBJ1-2	few	TRBV11-1	NA	TGTGCCAGCAGCTTAGGAAGAGATGGCTACACCTTC	CASSLGRDGYTF
TRBJ2-7	NA	TRBV7-2	NA	TGTGCCAGCAGCCCTCGCGAGGGTTACGAGCAGTACTTC	CASSPREGYEQYF
TRBJ2-2	NA	TRBV30	TRBD1	TGTGCCTGGAGTCCGGGACAGGGAGGGACCGGGGAGCTGTTTTTT	CAWSPGQGGTGELFF
TRBJ1-6	NA	TRBV30	NA	TGTGCCTGGAGAGCGGGACCGTCAAATTCACCCCTCCACTTT	CAWRAGPSNSPLHF
TRBJ2-3	NA	TRBV30	TRBD2	TGTGCCTGGACACGGACTAGCGGGGGGGCAGATACGCAGTATTTT	CAWTRTSGGADTQYF
TRBJ2-5	NA	TRBV2	NA	TGTGCCAGCAGTATCCGACAGGTGGCTGAGACCCAGTACTTC	CASSIRQVAETQYF
TRBJ2-7	NA	TRBV5-6	NA	TGTGCCAGCAGCCTAGGACAGTACGAGCAGTACTTC	CASSLGQYEQYF
TRBJ1-2	NA	TRBV30	NA	TGTGCCTGGAGTGTAAGTGGCGTGTATGGCTACACCTTC	CAWSVSGVYGYTF
TRBJ1-1	once	TRBV7-2	NA	TGTGCCAGCAGCCAAGCAGACAAAGCTTTCTTT	CASSQADKAFF
TRBJ1-6	NA	TRBV5-1	NA	TGCGCCAGCAGCTTGGCCGAGGGTGTAGGGGATAATTCACCCCTCCACTTT	CASSLAEGVGDNSPLHF
TRBJ2-7	few	TRBV5-1	NA	TGCGCCAGCAGCTCGAGAGAGGACAAGCCCGCCTACGAGCAGTACTTC	CASSSREDKPAYEQYF
TRBJ1-4	NA	TRBV6-5	TRBD1	TGTGCCAGCAGCCCGGGACAGGGGGCTGGTGAAAAACTGTTTTTT	CASSPGQGAGEKLFF
TRBJ2-1	few	TRBV4-3	NA	TGCGCCAGCAGCCAAGAAGGGCGGTTCGGGGCGTATGAGCAGTTCTTC	CASSQEGRFGAYEQFF
TRBJ1-4	once	TRBV2	NA	TGTGCCAGCAGGACAGGAGGGAATGAAAAACTGTTTTTT	CASRTGGNEKLFF
TRBJ2-3	NA	TRBV13	TRBD2	TGTGCCAGCGGGTACAAGCGGGGGGGCACAGATACGCAGTATTTT	CASGYKRGGTDTQYF
TRBJ2-1	NA	TRBV25-1	TRBD1	TGTGCCAGCACGGACAGGGGGTACAATGAGCAGTTCTTC	CASTDRGYNEQFF
TRBJ1-5	NA	TRBV2	TRBD1	TGTGCCAGCAGTGACTCCCGGGACAGGGGCAATCAGCCCCAGCATTTT	CASSDSRDRGNQPQHF
TRBJ2-2	NA	TRBV28	NA	TGTGCCAGCACCACAGCCTCGAACACCGGGGAGCTGTTTTTT	CASTTASNTGELFF
TRBJ2-3	once	TRBV9	NA	TGTGCCAGCAGCGCCTCCTGGGCGGGTAAGACAGATACGCAGTATTTT	CASSASWAGKTDTQYF
TRBJ2-7	NA	TRBV7-2	NA	TGTGCCAGCAGCTTAGACCGGGTTCGGGTGGATTACGAGCAGTACTTC	CASSLDRVRVDYEQYF
TRBJ2-1	NA	TRBV5-1	TRBD1	TGCGCCAGCAGCGCCGGCGGGACAGGGAATGAGCAGTTCTTC	CASSAGGTGNEQFF
TRBJ1-4	NA	TRBV19	NA	TGTGCCAGTAGCCGACAGGTCGGTGGAAAACTGTTTTTT	CASSRQVGGKLFF
TRBJ1-1	NA	TRBV6-1	NA	TGTGCCAGCACTAGGACCTACACTGAAGCTTTCTTT	CASTRTYTEAFF
TRBJ2-1	NA	TRBV5-6	TRBD1	TGTGCCAGCAGCTCGACAGACAGGGGCTCCTACAATGAGCAGTTCTTC	CASSSTDRGSYNEQFF
TRBJ2-2	NA	TRBV30	NA	TGTGCCTGCCCAACACTGCACAGCCCGAACACCGGGGAGCTGTTTTTT	CACPTLHSPNTGELFF
TRBJ2-7	NA	TRBV6-5	NA	TGTGCCAGCAGTTACTCGTCCCAGGACTCCTACGAGCAGTACTTC	CASSYSSQDSYEQYF
TRBJ2-1	NA	TRBV4-3	NA	TGCGCCAGCAGCCGGCACAGGTTGGGGGAGAGTGAGCAGTTCTTC	CASSRHRLGESEQFF
TRBJ1-2	NA	TRBV20-1	NA	TGCAGTGCTAGTGACAGCTATGGCTACACCTTC	CSASDSYGYTF
TRBJ2-7	NA	TRBV29-1	NA	TGCAGCGTTGCACCCTTCCACAGGGAGGACTCCTACGAGCAGTACTTC	CSVAPFHREDSYEQYF
TRBJ1-1	few	TRBV29-1	NA	TGCAGCGTCAGCCAGGGTAGGAACACTGAAGCTTTCTTT	CSVSQGRNTEAFF
TRBJ1-2	NA	TRBV19	NA	TGTGCCAGTAGTATACAGGGGAACTATGGCTACACCTTC	CASSIQGNYGYTF
TRBJ1-2	once	TRBV9	NA	TGTGCCAGCAGCAACCGGGACGCTGGCTACACCTTC	CASSNRDAGYTF
TRBJ2-5	few	TRBV7-3	NA	TGTGCCAGCAGCTTAAGGGGCTTAAATGGAGAGACCCAGTACTTC	CASSLRGLNGETQYF
TRBJ2-2	NA	TRBV29-1	NA	TGCAGCGGCGGGGATACCGGGGAGCTGTTTTTT	CSGGDTGELFF
TRBJ2-7	NA	TRBV14	NA	TGTGCCAGCAGCCTCGGATACGAGCAGTACTTC	CASSLGYEQYF
TRBJ2-7	NA	TRBV4-3	NA	TGCGCCAGCAGCCAAGACGTGGGGGAGCAGTACTTC	CASSQDVGEQYF
TRBJ2-7	few	TRBV27	NA	TGTGCCAGCAGCTACAACAGGGACGAGCAGTACTTC	CASSYNRDEQYF
TRBJ2-3	NA	TRBV29-1	NA	TGCAGCGTTGTCGAGGGGGGGACAGATACGCAGTATTTT	CSVVEGGTDTQYF
TRBJ1-2	once	TRBV4-3	NA	TGCGCCAGCAGCCAAGACAGCACTTATGGCTACACCTTC	CASSQDSTYGYTF
TRBJ1-2	NA	TRBV27	TRBD1	TGTGCCAGCAGTTTGTCGGGGACAGGGCTTAGCGGCTACACCTTC	CASSLSGTGLSGYTF
TRBJ1-1	NA	TRBV29-1	NA	TGCAGCGCAATTTGGACACTATTGGACACTGAAGCTTTCTTT	CSAIWTLLDTEAFF
TRBJ2-1	NA	TRBV10-3	NA	TGTGCCATCAATCAAAAGGGCAGGGTGAGTGAGCAGTTCTTC	CAINQKGRVSEQFF